Each of the 27 T cell receptor beta chains below was sequenced from the same sample in a study of regulatory T cells in long-lasting Graves disease. Libraries of TCR beta came from iRepertoire HTBI primers plus Arm-PCR of CDR3 regions. TCRdb analysed the multiplex PCR reads with MiXCR anew, one entry per CDR3 protein. The data show roughly 510,000 distinct CDR3 sequences, 15% to 20% seen once. As to time point: newly diagnosed GD, antithyroid drugs for less than 3 months. Following extraction of RNA from PBMCs, that RNA was used to make the TCR library. The same data also went into a second study, on T cells in Graves' hyperthyroidism and ophthalmopathy.

Here the sequenced sample was peripheral blood mononuclear cells (PBMCs), taken at new diagnosis, from a patient treated with antithyroid drugs. The source of these receptors is a young man with Graves disease.

The V call is TRBV11-3, the J call TRBJ2-5; 11 bases agree with TRBD2. There are 16 residues in the CDR3. V dropped 5 bases and J dropped 2; count of bases not matched to a gene: 7. Germline V gene lookup returns CDR1 SGHNT and CDR2 YENEEA. CDR3 nucleotide sequence: TGTGCCAGCAGCCGAGATCTAGCGGGGGGACAAGAGACCCAGTACTTC. It specifies CASSRDLAGGQETQYF.

This clonotype was observed many times. The rearrangement links TRBV20-1 to TRBJ2-5, with D possibly TRBD2 on 6 matching bases. Trimming pared 3 bases from V and 1 base from J, leaving 6 bases between. This CDR3 is built from 12 residues. CDR1 is DFQATT and CDR2 is SNEGSKA in the germline V gene (reference sequence). The DNA of the CDR3 is TGCAGTGCTAGCGGGAGCCAAGAGACCCAGTACTTC. Its translation is CSASGSQETQYF.

This clonotype appeared a few times. This chain links TRBV10-3 with TRBJ2-2; 10 bases agree with TRBD1. V shed 4 bases and J 5 bases; nucleotides not matched to a gene: 7. Germline CDR1 reads ENHRY; CDR2 reads SYGVKD. The CDR3 has 16 amino acids. Here the CDR3 reads CAISAMTGGRTGELFF. The DNA of the CDR3 is TGTGCCATCAGTGCCATGACAGGGGGCAGGACCGGGGAGCTGTTTTTT.

The table lists this clonotype with many counts. The J gene is TRBJ1-4, the V gene TRBV20-1, with 7 bases identical to TRBD1. The J segment lost 4 bases and the V segment lost 5 bases, leaving 4 bases of the junction unmatched. This CDR3 spans 13 amino acids. Germline V gives CDR1 DFQATT, CDR2 SNEGSKA (reference sequence). In DNA form, the CDR3 reads TGCAGTGCTCGGACAGGAATTAATGAAAAACTGTTTTTT. It specifies CSARTGINEKLFF.

This clonotype was detected many times. The chain employs TRBV11-3 and TRBJ1-1; D is undetermined. V lost 5 bases and J 1 base, leaving 8 bases between the germline ends. The CDR3 has 13 amino acids. Per germline, CDR1 SGHNT and CDR2 YENEEA. CDR3 nucleotides: TGTGCCAGCAGCCCATCACAGAACACTGAAGCTTTCTTT. Amino acid sequence: CASSPSQNTEAFF.

The chain is built from TRBV2 and TRBJ1-5; D call uncertain. Germline CDR1 SNHLY, CDR2 FYNNEI. CDR3 length: 15 residues. The V end was cut by 2 bases, the J end by 5 bases, with 13 bases between. The CDR3 DNA is TGTGCCAGCAGTGAATGGAGCCTGGTCGATCAGCCCCAGCATTTT. Protein product: CASSEWSLVDQPQHF.

This clonotype was picked up many times. The gene calls are TRBV20-1 and TRBJ2-7; TRBD1 aligns across 7 bases. Losses at the gene ends were 4 bases for V and 0 bases for J; bases not matched to a gene: 9. CDR1 and CDR2 (germline): DFQATT, SNEGSKA (reference sequence). CDR3 size: 15 residues. The DNA of the CDR3 is TGCAGTGCTACGGCCGGGACAGAAAGCTCCTACGAGCAGTACTTC. This encodes CSATAGTESSYEQYF.

V usage is TRBV9 and J usage is TRBJ2-1; 8 bases map to TRBD2. The V and J ends lost 4 bases and 1 base, in that order; junction bases with no gene match: 7. Germline V lookup: CDR1 SGDLS, CDR2 YYNGEE. This CDR3 region has 16 residues. The CDR3 region is CASSTRGGGSYNEQFF. DNA for the CDR3: TGTGCCAGCAGCACCCGGGGGGGTGGATCCTACAATGAGCAGTTCTTC. The variable domain in full, completed from reference TRBV9 and TRBJ2-1, reads DSGVTQTPKHLITATGQRVTLRCSPRSGDLSVYWYQQSLDQGLQFLIQYYNGEERAKGNILERFSAQQFPDLHSELNLSSLELGDSALYFCASSTRGGGSYNEQFFGPGTRLTVL.

Concerning this clonotype: A read error is the likely source, as a far larger clone sits one nucleotide away. The chain recombines TRBV7-9 with TRBJ2-7; 7 bases line up with TRBD1. Germline-derived CDR1 and CDR2 are SEHNR and FQNEAQ (reference sequence). This CDR3 has 14 amino acids. With V trimmed by 5 bases and J by 0 bases, 4 bases remained unmatched. CDR3 bases: TGTGCCAGCAGCCCCAGGGACAGCTCCTACGAGCAGTACGTC. Protein product: CASSPRDSSYEQYV.

About this clonotype itself: An end of the junction does not agree with germline; a read error may underlie this. The rearrangement links TRBV28 to TRBJ2-1, with 9 positions matching TRBD2. The CDR3 runs 14 residues. CDR1 is MDHEN, CDR2 SYDVKM, per germline. The CDR3 loop reads CDSSQTSGYNEQFF. For the CDR3, the DNA is TGTGACAGCAGTCAGACTAGCGGCTACAATGAGCAGTTCTTC.

Only a few counts were recorded for this clonotype. DNA of the CDR3: TGTGCCAGCAGCTCGGCCAGGGGGTACTATGGCTACACCTTC. This gives the protein CASSSARGYYGYTF. The V and J genes are TRBV7-8 and TRBJ1-2; TRBD1 agrees at 7 bases. The CDR3 spans 14 residues. Looked up from germline, CDR1 is SGHVS and CDR2 is FQNEAQ. The J segment lost 3 bases and the V segment lost 4 bases, leaving 5 bases of the junction unmatched.

CDR3 in DNA: TGTGCCAGCAGCAGGGAACCTGAATACAATGAGCAGTTCTTC. This translates into CASSREPEYNEQFF. The chain links TRBV6-1 to TRBJ2-1; the D gene is possibly TRBD1 (5 bases). V was clipped by 6 bases and J by 4 bases, with 13 bases between them. This CDR3 comprises 14 residues. Germline CDR1 reads MNHNS; CDR2 reads SASEGT.

This chain's CDR3 is CASSLVVENTIYF. CDR3 nucleotide sequence: TGTGCCAGCAGCTTGGTGGTCGAAAACACCATATATTTT. The rearrangement uses TRBV7-9 and TRBJ1-3; D uncertain. CDR1 is SEHNR, CDR2 FQNEAQ, per germline (reference sequence). The germline V and J ends were trimmed by 3 bases and 6 bases, with 9 bases remaining between them. The CDR3 totals 13 residues.

The chain carries TRBV7-8 and TRBJ2-1; 10 bases are shared with TRBD2. Germline lookup yields CDR1 SGHVS and CDR2 FQNEAQ. The CDR3 covers 16 residues. J gave up 5 bases and V 5 bases, and 9 bases lay outside the gene matches. CDR3 sequence reads: CASSPGTSERNNEQFF. In DNA, the CDR3 is TGTGCCAGCAGCCCCGGGACTAGCGAAAGGAACAATGAGCAGTTCTTC.

The chain carries TRBV20-1 and TRBJ2-3, with 9 bases fitting TRBD1. The CDR3 runs to 15 residues. J gave up 5 bases and V 1 base, and 7 bases lay outside the gene matches. CDR1 is DFQATT and CDR2 is SNEGSKA in the germline V gene (reference sequence). In nucleotides, the CDR3 is TGCAGTGCTAGAGCTCTTGGACAGGGGCAAGATACGCAGTATTTT. Translated, it gives CSARALGQGQDTQYF.

Comment on this clonotype: Mismatch with germline at one junction end may stem from a read error. This chain links TRBV6-1 with TRBJ2-4; D is perhaps TRBD1 or TRBD2 (5 bases each). Germline V gene lookup returns CDR1 MNHNS and CDR2 SASEGT. This CDR3 spans 16 amino acids. The CDR3 sequence: CTSSVPREKGKNIQYF. The CDR3 DNA reads TGTACCAGCAGTGTACCCAGGGAGAAGGGCAAAAACATTCAGTACTTC.

This chain uses TRBV2 with TRBJ2-1; maybe TRBD1 (6 bases). CDR1 SNHLY and CDR2 FYNNEI come from the germline V gene. This CDR3 is 16 amino acids long. Trimming pared 1 base from V and 1 base from J, leaving 11 bases between. The CDR3 protein is CASSEGGRGSYNEQFF. In DNA form, the CDR3 reads TGTGCCAGCAGTGAAGGAGGTAGGGGGTCCTACAATGAGCAGTTCTTC. The entire variable domain, with the rest obtained from reference TRBV2 and TRBJ2-1, is as follows: EPEVTQTPSHQVTQMGQEVILRCVPISNHLYFYWYRQILGQKVEFLVSFYNNEISEKSEIFDDQFSVERPDGSNFTLKIRSTKLEDSAMYFCASSEGGRGSYNEQFFGPGTRLTVL.

This clonotype has at least ten counts. V is TRBV11-3 and J is TRBJ2-2; D is possibly TRBD1 or TRBD2 (6 bases each). The length of the CDR3 is 17 residues. Germline loops: CDR1 SGHNT, CDR2 YENEEA. The ends were cut back, 8 bases at V and 0 bases at J, with 19 bases in the middle. This chain's CDR3 is CASAKTRGQPNTGELFF. The CDR3 bases are TGTGCCAGCGCCAAGACCCGGGGGCAACCGAACACCGGGGAGCTGTTTTTT.

A few counts support this clonotype. The chain combines TRBV10-3 with TRBJ2-7, with a possible D match to TRBD2 (6 bases). The CDR3 runs to 15 residues. The V end lost 6 bases, the J end lost 2 bases, and 17 bases lay between the germline ends. Germline V gene data show CDR1 as ENHRY and CDR2 as SYGVKD. For the CDR3, the DNA is TGTGCCATCAGCGACCGCGGGGACCGAGCCTACGAGCAGTACTTC. It encodes CAISDRGDRAYEQYF.

This clonotype has a handful of counts. The chain combines TRBV4-1 with TRBJ2-5; D gene uncertain. V was cut by 0 bases and J by 5 bases, with 10 bases left in between. CDR3 length: 14 amino acids. Germline V gives CDR1 MGHRA, CDR2 YSYEKL. CDR3 loop: CASSQDLVLETQYF. DNA of the CDR3: TGCGCCAGCAGCCAAGATCTAGTTTTGGAGACCCAGTACTTC.

The chain joins TRBV18 to TRBJ1-2; weak D call: TRBD1 (5 bases). Germline assignment: CDR1 KGHSH and CDR2 LQKENI. The length of the CDR3 is 14 residues. V was clipped by 0 bases and J by 4 bases, with 9 bases between them. CDR3 region: CASSPPGRAYGYTF. The CDR3 region has the DNA TGTGCCAGCTCACCACCCGGCAGGGCCTATGGCTACACCTTC.

This clonotype was recorded a few times. The rearrangement links TRBV19 to TRBJ2-1; 9 bases match TRBD2. The J call could be wrong; TRBJ2-5 is a better fit for the DNA end. The germline V gene has CDR1 LNHDA and CDR2 SQIVND (reference sequence). The CDR3 contains 17 residues. The CDR3 sequence: CASSPGLAALLRETQYF. The CDR3 DNA follows: TGTGCCAGTAGCCCGGGACTAGCAGCCCTTTTACGGGAGACCCAGTACTTC.

This clonotype was counted between two and nine times. The chain is built from TRBV28 and TRBJ1-3, with D tentatively TRBD1 (5 bases). The V gene's germline CDR1 is MDHEN and CDR2 SYDVKM. The CDR3 spans 13 residues. The ends were cut back, 10 bases at V and 4 bases at J, with 14 bases in the middle. CDR3 DNA: TGTGCCACTTCGGCGGGGCTGGGAAACACCATATATTTT. Encoded protein: CATSAGLGNTIYF. Full variable domain (outside the CDR3, taken from reference TRBV28 and TRBJ1-3): DVKVTQSSRYLVKRTGEKVFLECVQDMDHENMFWYRQDPGLGLRLIYFSYDVKMKEKGDIPEGYSVSREKKERFSLILESASTNQTSMYLCATSAGLGNTIYFGEGSWLTVV.

The V call is TRBV20-1, the J call TRBJ2-1; 10 bases agree with TRBD2. Germline assignment: CDR1 DFQATT and CDR2 SNEGSKA (reference sequence). The CDR3 sequence is 16 residues long. V trimming: 2 bases; J trimming: 7 bases; junction bases outside the gene matches: 11. CDR3: CSARYTSGNSGNEQFF. The CDR3 bases are TGCAGTGCTAGATATACTAGCGGGAATAGCGGGAATGAGCAGTTCTTC.

The chain's CDR3 is CASETGGFTDTQYF. The CDR3 nucleotides are TGTGCCAGCGAGACAGGGGGCTTCACAGATACGCAGTATTTT. The V and J genes are TRBV6-2 or TRBV6-3 and TRBJ2-3; 10 bases map to TRBD1. Germline CDR1 is MNHEY and CDR2 is SVGEGT. V trimming: 8 bases; J trimming: 2 bases; junction bases outside the gene matches: 4. This CDR3 is 14 amino acids long.

The chain recombines TRBV15 with TRBJ2-4; 8 bases match TRBD2. Per germline, CDR1 LNHNV and CDR2 YYDKDF (reference sequence). The CDR3 contains 14 residues. Trimming cost V 3 bases and J 6 bases; bases outside gene matches: 4. The CDR3 nucleotides read TGTGCCACCAGCAGCAGCCGGGAGGGAAACATTCAGTACTTC. It yields the protein CATSSSREGNIQYF.

This rearrangement joins TRBV29-1 to TRBJ2-5; D possibly matches TRBD1 or TRBD2 (6 bases each). Germline V gene data show CDR1 as SQVTM and CDR2 as ANQGSEA. The CDR3 has 16 residues. CDR3 amino acids: CSARGGARGVGETQYF. In nucleotides, the CDR3 is TGCAGTGCCAGAGGGGGAGCGAGGGGGGTAGGAGAGACCCAGTACTTC.